The rows below give T cell receptor beta chains drawn from one sample of a study of T cell responses to AZD1222 COVID-19 vaccine. The method was immunoSEQ multiplex PCR; TCRdb's version includes in-frame clones alone and lacks a portion of them. The table has about 160,000 clones, approximately 94% seen once. The sequencing used peripheral blood, collected 28 days after the second AZD1222 dose. The origin of the receptors is an adult who received the AZD1222 COVID-19 vaccine. The CDR3 runs from the conserved cysteine through the conserved F or W. Expanded clones are given a class, and other clones once, few, many or no size at all.

v_call: TRBV28
clone_size: once
cdr3_length: 15
cdr3_aa: CASSLAGNSNQPQHF

v_call: TRBV6-1
clone_size: -
cdr3_length: 16
cdr3_aa: CASSELQGVIYNEQFF

v_call: TRBV27
clone_size: -
cdr3_length: 14
cdr3_aa: CASRGLAGQFEQFF

v_call: TRBV6-5
clone_size: -
cdr3_length: 12
cdr3_aa: CASGSGGYGYTF

v_call: TRBV2
clone_size: once
cdr3_length: 14
cdr3_aa: CASSESPGLYEQFF

v_call: TRBV7-2
clone_size: -
cdr3_length: 12
cdr3_aa: CASSYGDSIPFF

v_call: TRBV3-1/TRBV3-2
clone_size: -
cdr3_length: 15
cdr3_aa: CASSQEGQGLSPLHF

v_call: TRBV5-1
clone_size: once
cdr3_length: 16
cdr3_aa: CASSSSSGNSYNEQFF

v_call: TRBV5-1
clone_size: -
cdr3_length: 14
cdr3_aa: CASRGTVSSHEQYF

v_call: TRBV25-1
clone_size: -
cdr3_length: 13
cdr3_aa: CASSELENTEAFF

v_call: TRBV12-3/TRBV12-4
clone_size: -
cdr3_length: 11
cdr3_aa: CASAHANEQFF

v_call: TRBV6-1
clone_size: -
cdr3_length: 16
cdr3_aa: CASSELGGAMNTEAFF

v_call: TRBV4-1
clone_size: -
cdr3_length: 15
cdr3_aa: CASSQRDSLNTEAFF

v_call: TRBV5-6
clone_size: -
cdr3_length: 16
cdr3_aa: CASSPRGQGAGNTIYF

v_call: TRBV7-8
clone_size: -
cdr3_length: 17
cdr3_aa: CASSSWASGPNTGELFF

v_call: TRBV11-3
clone_size: -
cdr3_length: 12
cdr3_aa: CASSHNRDEQYF

v_call: TRBV13
clone_size: -
cdr3_length: 16
cdr3_aa: CASSLGLVATRNEQFF

v_call: TRBV10-3
clone_size: -
cdr3_length: 13
cdr3_aa: CAIGGTGQETQYF

v_call: TRBV28
clone_size: -
cdr3_length: 15
cdr3_aa: CASISGGSGANVLTF

v_call: TRBV9
clone_size: -
cdr3_length: 14
cdr3_aa: CASSVGGTRDTQYF

v_call: TRBV27
clone_size: -
cdr3_length: 13
cdr3_aa: CASSFRGQGEAFF

v_call: TRBV28
clone_size: -
cdr3_length: 16
cdr3_aa: CASRDPLLNSGNTIYF